Reported below is one T cell receptor (beta chain). Its antigen is not identified. The data derive from a study of OX40 agonist ivuxolimab in advanced cancers. Study in general: Patients received intravenous ivuxolimab every 2 weeks at 0.01 to 10 mg/kg. Whole-study findings and limits: The CD4+ and CD8+ T cells in the blood had expanded clonally by week 6 at 0.1 to 3.0 mg/kg.

TCRdb's table, derived via immunoSEQ multiplex PCR, lists solely in-frame clones and lacks some. This table has fewer than 55,000 clones, around 87% appearing once. This TCR came from an adult with an advanced solid tumor such as melanoma, head and neck, liver or kidney cancer. This specimen consisted of CD4+ or CD8+ T cells sorted from blood, obtained in a trial of the OX40 agonist ivuxolimab.

CDR3 DNA: TGTGCCAGTAGTAAGGGACAGGCCCATCTCTACGGCTACACCTTC. Encoded protein: CASSKGQAHLYGYTF. The chain recombines TRBV19 with TRBJ1-2; 8 bases align to TRBD1. V lost 4 bases to trimming and J lost 8 bases; unmatched junction nucleotides: 12. The germline CDR1 and CDR2 sequences are LNHDA and SQIVND (reference sequence). The CDR3 covers 15 residues.